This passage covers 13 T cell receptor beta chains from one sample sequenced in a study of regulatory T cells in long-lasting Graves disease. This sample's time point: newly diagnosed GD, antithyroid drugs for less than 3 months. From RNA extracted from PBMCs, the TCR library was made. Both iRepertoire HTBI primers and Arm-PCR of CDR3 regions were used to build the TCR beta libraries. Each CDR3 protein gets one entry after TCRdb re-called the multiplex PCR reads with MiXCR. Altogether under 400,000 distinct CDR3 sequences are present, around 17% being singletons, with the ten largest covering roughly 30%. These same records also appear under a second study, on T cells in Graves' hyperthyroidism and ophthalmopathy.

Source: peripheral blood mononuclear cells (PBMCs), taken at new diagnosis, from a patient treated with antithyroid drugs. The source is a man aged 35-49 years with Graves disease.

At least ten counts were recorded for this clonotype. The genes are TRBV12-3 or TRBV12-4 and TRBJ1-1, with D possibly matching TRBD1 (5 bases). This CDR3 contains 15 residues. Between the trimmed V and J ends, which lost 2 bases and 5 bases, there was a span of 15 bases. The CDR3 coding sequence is TGTGCCAGCAGTTTACTCCCTATCGGGGGGACTGAAGCTTTCTTT. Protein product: CASSLLPIGGTEAFF.

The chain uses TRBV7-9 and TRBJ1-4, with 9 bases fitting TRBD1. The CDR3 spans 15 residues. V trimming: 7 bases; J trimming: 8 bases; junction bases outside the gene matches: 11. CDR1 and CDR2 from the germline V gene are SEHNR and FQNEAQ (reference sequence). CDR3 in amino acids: CASTYAGTGTEKLFF. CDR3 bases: TGTGCCAGCACTTACGCCGGGACAGGGACCGAAAAACTGTTTTTT.

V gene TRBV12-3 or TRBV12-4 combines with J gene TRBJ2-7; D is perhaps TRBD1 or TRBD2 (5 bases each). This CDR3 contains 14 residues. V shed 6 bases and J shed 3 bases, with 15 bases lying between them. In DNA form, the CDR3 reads TGTGCCAGCAGCCCCAGGGCGGGCGGCTACGAGCAGTACTTC. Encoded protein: CASSPRAGGYEQYF.

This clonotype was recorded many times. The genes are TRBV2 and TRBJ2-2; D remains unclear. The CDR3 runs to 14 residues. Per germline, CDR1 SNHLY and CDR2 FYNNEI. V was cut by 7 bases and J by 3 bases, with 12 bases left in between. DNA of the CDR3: TGTGCCAGCATGGCGAATTCGGACACCGGGGAGCTGTTTTTT. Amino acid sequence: CASMANSDTGELFF.

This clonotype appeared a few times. DNA for the CDR3: TGCGCCAGGGGGTCCTCTGGGACAGACTCTGGAAACACCATATATTTT. Amino acids: CARGSSGTDSGNTIYF. V usage is TRBV5-1 and J usage is TRBJ1-3; 7 bases are a match to TRBD1. This CDR3 is 16 amino acids long. Germline V gene data show CDR1 as SGHRS and CDR2 as YFSETQ. The J segment lost 0 bases and the V segment lost 8 bases, leaving 11 bases of the junction unmatched.

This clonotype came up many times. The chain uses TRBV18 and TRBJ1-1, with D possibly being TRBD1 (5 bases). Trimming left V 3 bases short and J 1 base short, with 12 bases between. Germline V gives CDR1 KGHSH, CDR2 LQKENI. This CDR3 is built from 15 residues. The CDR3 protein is CASSPRTQTNTEAFF. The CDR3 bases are TGTGCCAGCTCACCGAGGACACAGACGAACACTGAAGCTTTCTTT.

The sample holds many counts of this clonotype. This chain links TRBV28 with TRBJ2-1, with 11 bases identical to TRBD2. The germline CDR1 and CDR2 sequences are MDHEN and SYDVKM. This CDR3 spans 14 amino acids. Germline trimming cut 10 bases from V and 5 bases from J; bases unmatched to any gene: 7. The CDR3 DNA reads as TGTGCCACCACCCTAGCGGGGGGACACAATGAGCAGTTCTTC. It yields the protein CATTLAGGHNEQFF.

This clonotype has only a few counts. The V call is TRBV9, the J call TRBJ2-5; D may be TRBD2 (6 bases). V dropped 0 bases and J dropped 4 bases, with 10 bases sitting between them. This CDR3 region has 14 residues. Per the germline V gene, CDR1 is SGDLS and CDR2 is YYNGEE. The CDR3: CASSVGLARETQYF. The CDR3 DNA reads TGTGCCAGCAGCGTAGGTCTAGCGAGAGAGACCCAGTACTTC. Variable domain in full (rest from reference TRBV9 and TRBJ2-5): DSGVTQTPKHLITATGQRVTLRCSPRSGDLSVYWYQQSLDQGLQFLIQYYNGEERAKGNILERFSAQQFPDLHSELNLSSLELGDSALYFCASSVGLARETQYFGPGTRLLVL.

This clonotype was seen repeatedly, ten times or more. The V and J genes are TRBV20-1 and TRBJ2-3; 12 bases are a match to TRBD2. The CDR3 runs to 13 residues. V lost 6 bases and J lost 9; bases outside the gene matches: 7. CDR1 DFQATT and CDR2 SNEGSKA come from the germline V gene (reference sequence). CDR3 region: CSASSGTSGTQYF. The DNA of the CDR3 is TGCAGTGCGTCCTCCGGGACTAGCGGGACGCAGTATTTT.

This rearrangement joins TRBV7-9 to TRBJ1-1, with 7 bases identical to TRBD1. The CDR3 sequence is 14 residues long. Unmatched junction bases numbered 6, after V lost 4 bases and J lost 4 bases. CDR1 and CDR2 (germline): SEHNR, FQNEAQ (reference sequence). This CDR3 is CASSSGGVSTEAFF. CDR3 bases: TGTGCCAGCAGCTCAGGGGGAGTAAGCACTGAAGCTTTCTTT.

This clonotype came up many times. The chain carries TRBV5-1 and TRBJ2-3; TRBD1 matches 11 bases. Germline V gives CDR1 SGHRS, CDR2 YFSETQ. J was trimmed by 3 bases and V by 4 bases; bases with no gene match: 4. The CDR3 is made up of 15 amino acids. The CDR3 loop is CASSMDRGLTDTQYF. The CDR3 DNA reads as TGCGCCAGCAGCATGGACAGGGGGCTGACAGATACGCAGTATTTT.

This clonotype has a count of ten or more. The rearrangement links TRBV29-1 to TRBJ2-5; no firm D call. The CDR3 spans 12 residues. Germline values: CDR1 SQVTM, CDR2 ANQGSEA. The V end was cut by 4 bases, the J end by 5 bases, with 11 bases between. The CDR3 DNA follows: TGCAGCGTTGCCGAGACTCGGGAGACCCAGTACTTC. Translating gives CSVAETRETQYF.

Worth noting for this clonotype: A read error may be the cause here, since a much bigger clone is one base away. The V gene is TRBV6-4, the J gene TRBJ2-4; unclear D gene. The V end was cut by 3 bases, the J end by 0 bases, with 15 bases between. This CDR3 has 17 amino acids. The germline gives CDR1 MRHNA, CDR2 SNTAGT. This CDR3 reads CASSETGAALAKNIQYF. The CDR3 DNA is TGTGCCAGCAGTGAAACTGGTGCAGCTTTAGCCAAAAACATTCAGTACTTC.